This TCR beta chain appears in the sequencing data of a study of blood T cell repertoires in COVID-19 (dated by TCRdb to 2020 to 2021). In terms of the full investigation: Samples from collaborators originated in the United States, Italy and Spain and spanned both the acute and convalescent phases of COVID-19. The prospective study material was composed of cDNA or gDNA derived from T cells, B-cell-depleted T cells, or PBMCs. Deeply sampled blood TCRbeta repertoires from subjects exposed to, actively infected with, or recovered from COVID-19 were included in the dataset. The repertoires were made available in a free public database intended to serve as a resource for research on the immune response to SARS-CoV-2. The samples were drawn from two sources: the first 160 participants of the ongoing ImmuneRACE study, and over 950 subjects contributed by 6 global collaborators. A de-identified subject ID, COVID-19 status, age in years and sex were almost always included in the sample metadata. Where HLA class I and class II types were available, the types were taken from metadata supplied by the sample provider, not from assay-based typing.

In the case of this clone: Its antigen is still unknown. Base qualities are missing; no much larger clone stands one base away.

Trimming at the junction amounts to 6 bases on V and 0 bases on J, and the germline ends lie 11 bases apart. The CDR3, cysteine through phenylalanine, is 14 amino acids long. The read is trimmed to its CDR3 DNA, 42 bases read in frame from base 1. CDR1 and CDR2 are drawn from the germline V gene: SGDLS, YYNGEE. The study at large found these results: How much clinical and demographic metadata was included differed by source and by participant, and the metadata was provided uncurated.

TCRbeta CDR3 regions were amplified from genomic DNA by means of the immunoSEQ Assay, a bias-controlled multiplex PCR. Per the source publication's procedure: The number of nucleated cells in each sample was estimated by amplification of reference gene primers within the assay. Sequence reads were collapsed and filtered to measure the absolute abundance of every unique TCRbeta CDR3 rearrangement. For each sample, productive Simpson clonality was calculated as the square root of Simpson's diversity index across productive rearrangements. The table comes from immuneACCESS by way of TCRdb, which keeps in-frame sequences with V and J called. Part of the clones is missing from these tables; in studies checked, under half for an unresolved V gene and the rest for unknown reasons. The DNA was the basis for D and trimming; V, J and clone size are from that table. The sample includes about 48,000 clones, with over 75% observed a single time. The ten largest clones add up to around 2.6% of the sample.

At one collaborating source in Seattle, patients were enrolled during active infection and were followed longitudinally through the course of disease. The collaborating institutions used their own protocols to collect whole blood in K2EDTA tubes. For TCRbeta analysis, collaborators shipped samples as frozen whole blood, isolated PBMCs, or DNA extracted from either of those sample types. Sequenced material: peripheral blood. This chain joins TRBV9 to TRBJ2-3; too little of a D gene remains to name it. The sequence was collected from an elderly woman with COVID-19, enrolled during active disease. Here is the DNA: TGTGCCAGCAAAATAAGCCTTAGCACAGATACGCAGTATTTT. The encoded protein is CASKISLSTDTQYF.